The 22 T cell receptor beta chains given below trace back to one sample, sequenced in a study of blood T cell repertoires in COVID-19. Profiled with immunoSEQ multiplex PCR; TCRdb holds only in-frame clones, not every one. The table lists about 250,000 clones, over 70% of them singletons. Sequenced input: peripheral blood. The source of these receptors is a middle-aged man with active or convalescent COVID-19.

J is TRBJ1-2 and V is TRBV7-9; tentatively, D is TRBD1 (6 bases). V shed 6 bases and J shed 14 bases, with 25 bases lying between them. CDR1 and CDR2 (germline): SEHNR, FQNEAQ (reference sequence). The CDR3 is 14 amino acids. This CDR3 is CASSSEERQASRTF. CDR3 DNA sequence: TGTGCCAGCAGTTCCGAGGAGCGACAGGCGTCTAGGACCTTC.

J is TRBJ1-6 and V is TRBV30; D might be TRBD1 (5 bases). The germline gives CDR1 GTSNPN, CDR2 SVGIG (reference sequence). The V end was cut by 1 base, the J end by 7 bases, with 8 bases between. This CDR3 region has 13 residues. CDR3 coding DNA: TGTGCCTGGAGTGAACAGGAAAATTCACCCCTCCACTTT. Amino acids: CAWSEQENSPLHF.

The V and J genes are TRBV11-2 and TRBJ1-6; D remains ambiguous. Per the germline V gene, CDR1 is SGHAT and CDR2 is FQNNGV. V lost 5 bases to trimming and J lost 10 bases, with 12 bases between them. The CDR3 runs to 13 residues. CDR3 amino acids: CASSLSPQSPLHF. The CDR3 coding sequence is TGTGCCAGCAGCCTCAGTCCCCAGTCACCCCTCCACTTT.

This sequence joins TRBV30 and TRBJ1-4; 7 nucleotides line up with TRBD1. Germline V CDR1 and CDR2: GTSNPN, SVGIG (reference sequence). The ends lost 3 bases at V and 8 bases at J; junction bases unmatched: 6. CDR3 length equals 13 residues. The CDR3 nucleotides are TGTGCCTGGAGAGACAGGGTTGTGGAAAAACTGTTTTTT. It encodes CAWRDRVVEKLFF.

This clone was counted once. The rearrangement links TRBV19 to TRBJ2-2; the D gene is possibly TRBD2 (6 bases). CDR1 and CDR2 (germline): LNHDA, SQIVND (reference sequence). The CDR3 runs to 16 residues. V was pared by 7 bases and J by 1 base, with 16 bases between. CDR3 bases: TGTGCCAGTAAGGTGGGGCAGGGAGGGAACACCGGGGAGCTGTTTTTT. This sequence encodes CASKVGQGGNTGELFF.

The chain recombines TRBV10-3 with TRBJ2-5, with D perhaps matching TRBD2 (5 bases). Trimming removed 0 bases at V and 4 bases at J, with 12 bases between. The CDR3 consists of 15 residues. CDR1 is ENHRY, CDR2 SYGVKD, per germline. CDR3 nucleotides: TGTGCCATCAGTGAGTCGCCGGACTTCGCAGAGACCCAGTACTTC. It yields the protein CAISESPDFAETQYF.

The V and J genes are TRBV7-9 and TRBJ2-7; 9 nucleotides line up with TRBD1. V was clipped by 5 bases and J by 5 bases; unmatched bases: 10. The CDR3 loop spans 15 amino acids. CDR1 and CDR2 from the germline V gene are SEHNR and FQNEAQ (reference sequence). CDR3 DNA sequence: TGTGCCAGCAGCGGGTGGACAGGGGCTAAGGACGAGCAGTACTTC. It specifies CASSGWTGAKDEQYF.

The rearrangement uses TRBV7-4 and TRBJ2-7, with 8 nucleotides matching TRBD2. Germline CDR1 SGHVT, CDR2 SQSDAQ. V shed 3 bases and J 3 bases; nucleotides not matched to a gene: 16. The length of the CDR3 is 18 residues. The CDR3 is CASSLGSEQLADNYEQYF. CDR3 nucleotide sequence: TGTGCCAGCAGCTTGGGGAGTGAGCAACTAGCGGATAACTACGAGCAGTACTTC.

This clone was detected only once. The V call is TRBV24-1, the J call TRBJ2-1; 9 nucleotides line up with TRBD1. V dropped 4 bases and J dropped 8; count of bases not matched to a gene: 5. The CDR3 length is 14 residues. Germline V CDR1 and CDR2: KGHDR, SFDVKD. The CDR3 protein is CATSEPGQGYEQFF. For the CDR3, the DNA is TGTGCCACCAGTGAACCGGGACAGGGTTATGAGCAGTTCTTC.

The genes are TRBV7-2 and TRBJ1-3, with D maybe TRBD1 (6 bases). The length of the CDR3 is 13 residues. The germline V and J ends were trimmed by 6 bases and 4 bases, with 10 bases remaining between them. Per germline, CDR1 SGHTA and CDR2 FQGNSA. In DNA, the CDR3 is TGTGCCAGCAGTCGCGACAGGGGAAACACCATATATTTT. Amino acid sequence: CASSRDRGNTIYF.

The table lists this clone with a few counts. The rearrangement joins TRBV7-6 to TRBJ2-1, with D unresolved. The germline CDR1 and CDR2 sequences are SGHVS and FNYEAQ. The CDR3 length is 14 residues. Trimming shortened V by 1 base and J by 5 bases, and 9 bases separated the two germline ends. The CDR3 DNA follows: TGTGCCAGCAGCTTAGATGGGCCCCACAATGAGCAGTTCTTC. Protein: CASSLDGPHNEQFF.

This clone came up a few times. V and J are TRBV5-1 and TRBJ1-1, with D possibly matching TRBD1 (5 bases). The CDR3 is 14 amino acids. Germline values: CDR1 SGHRS, CDR2 YFSETQ. V was pared by 4 bases and J by 4 bases, with 14 bases between. This CDR3 is CASSRDRGLTEAFF. The CDR3 DNA reads TGCGCCAGCAGCCGCGATAGGGGCCTCACTGAAGCTTTCTTT.

This clone was seen a single time. The gene calls are TRBV19 and TRBJ2-1, with 7 nucleotides matching TRBD1. The CDR3 runs to 12 residues. CDR1 is LNHDA, CDR2 SQIVND, per germline (reference sequence). V shed 3 bases and J 16 bases; nucleotides not matched to a gene: 9. CDR3 residues: CASSMKGTGEFF. For the CDR3, the DNA is TGTGCCAGTAGTATGAAGGGAACAGGGGAATTCTTC.

This chain joins TRBV3-1 (or the pseudogene TRBV3-2) and TRBJ1-2, with TRBD1 matching 9 bases. The CDR3 is 14 residues long. Germline CDR1 and CDR2: LGHDT and YNNKEL (reference sequence). After removal of 2 bases from V and 8 bases from J, the junction contained 6 bases not matched to a gene. The CDR3 DNA follows: TGTGCCAGCAGCCAACAGGACAGGGGAAAGGGCTACACCTTC. This gives the protein CASSQQDRGKGYTF.

The genes are TRBV30 and TRBJ1-2, with 7 bases that match TRBD1. The CDR3 covers 16 residues. Germline V gene lookup returns CDR1 GTSNPN and CDR2 SVGIG (reference sequence). V lost 2 bases to trimming and J lost 4 bases; unmatched junction nucleotides: 13. The chain's CDR3 is CAWSPPGQLLFYGYTF. Written as DNA, the CDR3 is TGTGCCTGGAGTCCGCCGGGACAGTTACTTTTCTATGGCTACACCTTC.

The genes are TRBV6-5 and TRBJ1-5; D gene ambiguous. Trimming stripped 6 bases from V and 0 bases from J, with 12 bases between. CDR3 length: 15 residues. In germline, CDR1 is MNHEY, CDR2 SVGAGI. The CDR3 spells CASSPGFNSNQPQHF. In nucleotides, the CDR3 is TGTGCCAGCAGCCCAGGTTTTAATAGCAATCAGCCCCAGCATTTT.

The V and J genes are TRBV15 and TRBJ2-1; TRBD1 matches 7 bases. Germline V gene sequence: CDR1 LNHNV, CDR2 YYDKDF (reference sequence). V shed 5 bases and J 5 bases; nucleotides not matched to a gene: 12. The CDR3 is 16 amino acids. For the CDR3, the DNA is TGTGCCACCAGCGGGGGACCGACAGGGATCCACAATGAGCAGTTCTTC. It codes for CATSGGPTGIHNEQFF.

The chain links TRBV9 to TRBJ1-2; D perhaps matches TRBD1 (5 bases). CDR3 length equals 14 residues. Per the germline V gene, CDR1 is SGDLS and CDR2 is YYNGEE. V lost 6 bases, J lost 0 bases, and 12 bases lay in between. CDR3 sequence (DNA): TGTGCCAGCACTAAGACAGAAGCTAACTATGGCTACACCTTC. This translates into CASTKTEANYGYTF.

The rearrangement joins TRBV14 to TRBJ2-3, with 9 bases lining up with TRBD2. J gave up 5 bases and V 0 bases, and 9 bases lay outside the gene matches. This CDR3 has 17 amino acids. Germline assignment: CDR1 SGHDN and CDR2 FVKESK. The DNA of the CDR3 is TGTGCCAGCAGCCAAGATTTTAGCGGGAGCCCCCGAGATACGCAGTATTTT. Translated, it gives CASSQDFSGSPRDTQYF. The entire variable domain, with the rest obtained from reference TRBV14 and TRBJ2-3, is as follows: EAGVTQFPSHSVIEKGQTVTLRCDPISGHDNLYWYRRVMGKEIKFLLHFVKESKQDESGMPNNRFLAERTGGTYSTLKVQPAELEDSGVYFCASSQDFSGSPRDTQYFGPGTRLTVL.

The chain couples TRBV5-1 to TRBJ2-5; the match to TRBD2 covers 7 bases. The CDR3 is 15 residues long. V gave up 5 bases and J gave up 1 base; unmatched junction bases: 8. Germline CDR1 reads SGHRS; CDR2 reads YFSETQ. The CDR3 sequence is CASRPLPSGQETQYF. CDR3 nucleotide sequence: TGCGCCAGCAGACCGCTCCCTAGCGGCCAAGAGACCCAGTACTTC.

The V and J genes are TRBV4-2 and TRBJ2-7, with 8 bases identical to TRBD1. CDR3 length: 15 amino acids. Losses at the gene ends were 1 base for V and 5 bases for J; bases not matched to a gene: 7. Germline V gene sequence: CDR1 LGHNA, CDR2 YNFKEQ. CDR3 in DNA: TGTGCCAGCAGCCAAGCTACCTCGGACAGGGACGAGCAGTACTTC. This gives the protein CASSQATSDRDEQYF.

The rearrangement links TRBV3-1 (or the pseudogene TRBV3-2) to TRBJ2-1, with D possibly matching TRBD2 (6 bases). The CDR3 extends over 12 amino acids. Between the trimmed V and J ends, which lost 0 bases and 16 bases, there was a span of 13 bases. The V gene's germline CDR1 is LGHDT and CDR2 YNNKEL (reference sequence). The CDR3 spells CASSQDFGGVFF. The CDR3 DNA sequence: TGTGCCAGCAGCCAAGATTTCGGGGGTGTTTTCTTC.